A single sample is the source of the 14 T cell receptor beta chains below, sequenced in a study of control samples from healthy donors and cancer patients. TCRdb's table, derived via immunoSEQ multiplex PCR, lists solely in-frame clones and lacks some. The sample has 150,000 to 200,000 clones; about 91% are singletons. Sequenced sample: blood. These TCRs come from a man between 18 and 29 years old in good health.

The chain recombines TRBV14 with TRBJ1-2; 9 bases fit TRBD1. Trimming at V came to 4 bases and at J to 6 bases, leaving 9 bases not matched to a gene. Germline CDR1 SGHDN, CDR2 FVKESK. The CDR3 is 15 amino acids. The CDR3 spells CASSPTGGTTDGYTF. The CDR3 DNA follows: TGTGCCAGCAGCCCAACAGGGGGCACAACCGATGGCTACACCTTC.

The chain recombines TRBV25-1 with TRBJ1-2, with D maybe TRBD1 (5 bases). Trimming took off 7 bases at V and 8 bases at J, with 14 bases between the two ends. The V gene's germline CDR1 is MGHDK and CDR2 SYGVNS. The CDR3 runs to 12 residues. The CDR3 DNA is TGTGCCAGCACCCCCGGGACCGGGGGCTACACCTTC. This sequence encodes CASTPGTGGYTF.

The chain combines TRBV24-1 with TRBJ2-5; 9 bases align to TRBD1. The germline V gene encodes CDR1 KGHDR and CDR2 SFDVKD. Trimming cost V 1 base and J 1 base; bases outside gene matches: 3. The CDR3 contains 16 residues. CDR3 nucleotides: TGTGCCACCAGTGATTTAACGGACAGGGGCCAAGAGACCCAGTACTTC. Residues: CATSDLTDRGQETQYF.

The chain couples TRBV30 to TRBJ1-1; perhaps TRBD1 as D (5 bases). CDR1 is GTSNPN and CDR2 is SVGIG in the germline V gene (reference sequence). The ends were cut back, 0 bases at V and 11 bases at J, with 16 bases in the middle. The CDR3 consists of 13 residues. The CDR3 DNA reads as TGTGCCTGGAGTGTAATTTCTCTAGGGGACGCTTTCTTT. Translating it yields CAWSVISLGDAFF.

The chain uses TRBV27 and TRBJ2-1, with D tentatively TRBD2 (5 bases). The CDR3 sequence is 13 residues long. CDR1 is MNHEY, CDR2 SMNVEV, per germline (reference sequence). With 8 bases removed from V and 0 bases from J, the gap between germline ends came to 8 bases. This CDR3 is CASRTLSYNEQFF. CDR3 in DNA: TGTGCCAGCCGGACTCTCTCCTACAATGAGCAGTTCTTC.

The V and J genes are TRBV28 and TRBJ1-1; D remains unclear. Germline V gene lookup returns CDR1 MDHEN and CDR2 SYDVKM. Trimming removed 3 bases from V and 8 bases from J, with 10 bases in between. The CDR3 extends over 12 amino acids. CDR3 sequence (DNA): TGTGCCAGCAGTTTCGGCAGGAGAGAAGCTTTCTTT. This translates into CASSFGRREAFF.

The chain has TRBV15 and TRBJ1-6; 10 bases agree with TRBD1. The CDR3 consists of 15 residues. V lost 6 bases, J lost 8 bases, and 7 bases stayed unmatched. Germline CDR1 reads LNHNV; CDR2 reads YYDKDF (reference sequence). The CDR3 bases are TGTGCCACCAGAACGGACAGGGGGTTTGATTCACCCCTCCACTTT. It codes for CATRTDRGFDSPLHF.

This chain connects TRBV5-1 to TRBJ1-6, with a tentative D call TRBD1 (5 bases). The germline V gene has CDR1 SGHRS and CDR2 YFSETQ. The length of the CDR3 is 16 residues. The ends were cut back, 4 bases at V and 5 bases at J, with 16 bases in the middle. CDR3 DNA: TGCGCCAGCAGCCCGAACGGGGCTGTTGATAATTCACCCCTCCACTTT. As protein: CASSPNGAVDNSPLHF.

This chain connects TRBV7-2 to TRBJ2-3; D is unresolved. The CDR3 is 17 residues long. V was trimmed by 5 bases and J by 4 bases, leaving 22 bases between them. Germline V gene lookup returns CDR1 SGHTA and CDR2 FQGNSA. CDR3 protein: CASSPSSGRLASDTQYF. CDR3 DNA sequence: TGTGCCAGCAGCCCATCGAGTGGGCGGCTGGCGTCAGATACGCAGTATTTT. Drawing the rest from reference TRBV7-2 and TRBJ2-3, the complete variable domain is GAGVSQSPSNKVTEKGKDVELRCDPISGHTALYWYRQSLGQGLEFLIYFQGNSAPDKSGLPSDRFSAERTGGSVSTLTIQRTQQEDSAVYLCASSPSSGRLASDTQYFGPGTRLTVL.

This rearrangement joins TRBV29-1 to TRBJ1-1; no clear D gene. The germline gives CDR1 SQVTM, CDR2 ANQGSEA. V lost 6 bases and J lost 4, with 9 bases in between. The CDR3 length is 11 residues. This CDR3 is CSVAGSTEAFF. In DNA form, the CDR3 reads TGCAGCGTGGCGGGGTCCACTGAAGCTTTCTTT.

The rearrangement uses TRBV5-5 and TRBJ1-6, with D perhaps TRBD1 (5 bases). This CDR3 spans 16 amino acids. Trimming removed 0 bases from V and 5 bases from J, with 12 bases in between. Germline CDR1 and CDR2: SGHKS and YYEKEE (reference sequence). CDR3 in DNA: TGTGCCAGCAGCTTGGGTCCTCCAGGGAATAATTCACCCCTCCACTTT. This translates into CASSLGPPGNNSPLHF.

This clone was recorded once. The chain couples TRBV24-1 to TRBJ2-2, with D possibly matching TRBD1 (6 bases). The CDR3 has 17 amino acids. The V gene lost 3 bases and the J gene lost 0 bases, with 13 bases spanning the gap. Germline lookup yields CDR1 KGHDR and CDR2 SFDVKD. The CDR3 region is CATSDRTGHTNTGELFF. In DNA form, the CDR3 reads TGTGCCACCAGTGATCGTACGGGACACACGAACACCGGGGAGCTGTTTTTT.

To note about this clone: With only one base between it and a far larger clone, this is likely a read error. The J gene is TRBJ1-2, the V gene TRBV6-5, with D perhaps TRBD1 (6 bases). Germline-derived CDR1 and CDR2 are MNHEY and SVGAGI. The V gene lost 4 bases and the J gene lost 3 bases, with 12 bases spanning the gap. The CDR3 is 14 residues long. CDR3 in DNA: TGTGCCAGCAGTTTGCCAGGGGATGACTATGGCTACACCTTC. Residues: CASSLPGDDYGYTF.

This chain links TRBV28 with TRBJ1-2, with 7 bases fitting TRBD1. The germline V gene has CDR1 MDHEN and CDR2 SYDVKM. The CDR3 length is 14 residues. With V trimmed by 7 bases and J by 4 bases, 9 bases remained unmatched. The CDR3 nucleotides are TGTGCCAGCATACGCCCGGGACAGAGCTATGGCTACACCTTC. Amino acids: CASIRPGQSYGYTF.